This TCR beta chain derives from a study of early T cells in non-severe SARS-CoV-2 infection. General observations from the study: Matching results from VDJdb favored anti-spike CD8 responses, leaving private and CD4 specificities undetected.

Unique molecular identifiers (one per individual cDNA molecule) were attached. MiXCR, applied by TCRdb to the 5' RACE reads, yields one record per CDR3 protein. The sample shows tens of thousands of distinct CDR3 sequences, about 13% of them seen only once. This clonotype turned up a few times. The antigen is undetermined. CDR3 length: 16 amino acids. V lost 2 bases to trimming and J lost 2 bases; unmatched junction nucleotides: 7. Germline-derived CDR1 and CDR2 are SGHNT and YYREEE (reference sequence). This TCR was recovered from an adult who was a healthcare worker with PCR-confirmed SARS-CoV-2 infection or an uninfected control (not recorded which). The V gene is TRBV5-4, the J gene TRBJ2-3, with 8 bases that match TRBD2. Sequencing was performed on whole blood, taken at baseline. CDR3 DNA: TGTGCCAGCAGCTTAGCTAGCGGGTCCAACACAGATACGCAGTATTTT. Protein: CASSLASGSNTDTQYF.